A selection of T cell receptor beta chains follows, all from one sample in a study of pediatric ulcerative colitis. Data came from immunoSEQ multiplex PCR; TCRdb stores just in-frame clones and leaves some out. The sample lists approximately 37,000 clones; roughly four fifths were seen once. Input material: gut tissue. The source is a boy aged 5 to 17 with severe ulcerative colitis. Both conserved end residues are part of each CDR3. D genes are given only for firm matches. Clone size is stated in some rows and not others, as once, few, many or a class when expanded.

d_gene: TRBD1; j_gene: TRBJ1-1; v_gene: TRBV28; abundance: few; CDR3nt: TGTGCCAGCAGAACCAGGGGGCCCGGAAAGGCTGAAGCTTTCTTT; CDR3aa: CASRTRGPGKAEAFF
d_gene: NA; j_gene: TRBJ2-3; v_gene: TRBV11-2; abundance: NA; CDR3nt: TGTGCCAGCAGAGCGGCTATAACTAGCACAGATACGCAGTATTTT; CDR3aa: CASRAAITSTDTQYF
d_gene: NA; j_gene: TRBJ2-7; v_gene: TRBV2; abundance: NA; CDR3nt: TGTGCCAGCAGGGGAACTAGCTATGAGCAGTACTTC; CDR3aa: CASRGTSYEQYF
d_gene: NA; j_gene: TRBJ2-1; v_gene: TRBV2; abundance: NA; CDR3nt: TGTGCCAGCAGTGGACTAGTGGGGGGCTCGCGATATGAGCAGTTCTTC; CDR3aa: CASSGLVGGSRYEQFF
d_gene: NA; j_gene: TRBJ1-2; v_gene: TRBV14; abundance: NA; CDR3nt: TGTGCCAGCAGCCAAGACAGGTTGGGTGGCTACACCTTC; CDR3aa: CASSQDRLGGYTF
d_gene: NA; j_gene: TRBJ2-7; v_gene: TRBV6-1; abundance: NA; CDR3nt: TGTGCCAGCAGTGATGGTGGGACGTTCTACGAGCAGTACTTC; CDR3aa: CASSDGGTFYEQYF
d_gene: TRBD2; j_gene: TRBJ2-3; v_gene: TRBV13; abundance: NA; CDR3nt: TGTGCCAGCAGCCTAAGGGCTCCGGGACTAGCGCATTTTCCGGATACGCAGTATTTT; CDR3aa: CASSLRAPGLAHFPDTQYF
d_gene: NA; j_gene: TRBJ1-2; v_gene: TRBV9; abundance: NA; CDR3nt: TGTGCCAGCAGCGCCATCCTAGTACTAGCTGGCTACACCTTC; CDR3aa: CASSAILVLAGYTF
d_gene: NA; j_gene: TRBJ1-5; v_gene: TRBV5-1; abundance: NA; CDR3nt: TGCGCCAGCAGTACAGGGTTGAATCAGCCCCAGCATTTT; CDR3aa: CASSTGLNQPQHF
d_gene: NA; j_gene: TRBJ2-1; v_gene: TRBV4-1; abundance: NA; CDR3nt: TGCGCCAGCAGCCAAGATCGAATTGGTGACCCGAGCTCCTACAATGAGCAGTTCTTC; CDR3aa: CASSQDRIGDPSSYNEQFF
d_gene: TRBD2; j_gene: TRBJ2-7; v_gene: TRBV27; abundance: NA; CDR3nt: TGTGCCAGCAGTTTCAAGCGGGGTAGTTCTATCTACGAGCAGTACTTC; CDR3aa: CASSFKRGSSIYEQYF
d_gene: NA; j_gene: TRBJ2-1; v_gene: TRBV5-4; abundance: NA; CDR3nt: TGTGCCAGCAGCTCAGCGACCGGGAGCAATGAGCAGTTCTTC; CDR3aa: CASSSATGSNEQFF
d_gene: NA; j_gene: TRBJ1-5; v_gene: TRBV28; abundance: few; CDR3nt: TGTGCCAGCAGTTTTGAGGGTATACGTGGTCAGCCCCAGCATTTT; CDR3aa: CASSFEGIRGQPQHF
d_gene: NA; j_gene: TRBJ1-5; v_gene: TRBV6-1; abundance: NA; CDR3nt: TGTGCCAGCACTAATTTCCGTCAGCCCCAGCATTTT; CDR3aa: CASTNFRQPQHF
d_gene: TRBD1; j_gene: TRBJ2-7; v_gene: TRBV28; abundance: once; CDR3nt: TGTGCCAGCAGACCAGGGACAGGAGGTTACGAGCAGTACTTC; CDR3aa: CASRPGTGGYEQYF
d_gene: NA; j_gene: TRBJ1-5; v_gene: TRBV30; abundance: NA; CDR3nt: TGTGCCTGGAGCGCGTCAAATCAGCCCCAGCATTTT; CDR3aa: CAWSASNQPQHF
d_gene: NA; j_gene: TRBJ1-3; v_gene: TRBV2; abundance: few; CDR3nt: TGTGCCAGCAGTGCTATACTGGATGCAAACACCATATATTTT; CDR3aa: CASSAILDANTIYF
d_gene: NA; j_gene: TRBJ2-3; v_gene: TRBV10-1; abundance: NA; CDR3nt: TGCGCCAGCAGCAGGGACCAAAAATCAGATACGCAGTATTTT; CDR3aa: CASSRDQKSDTQYF
d_gene: TRBD1; j_gene: TRBJ2-6; v_gene: TRBV7-6; abundance: once; CDR3nt: TGTGCCAGCAGCTTAGGGGACAGAGCCTCTGGGGCCAACGTCCTGACTTTC; CDR3aa: CASSLGDRASGANVLTF
d_gene: NA; j_gene: TRBJ1-1; v_gene: TRBV2; abundance: NA; CDR3nt: TGTGCCAGCTGGGAGTCCACTGAAGCTTTCTTT; CDR3aa: CASWESTEAFF
d_gene: TRBD1; j_gene: TRBJ2-3; v_gene: TRBV5-1; abundance: once; CDR3nt: TGCGCCAGCAGCTCACGGACAGGATCTAGCACAGATACGCAGTATTTT; CDR3aa: CASSSRTGSSTDTQYF
d_gene: NA; j_gene: TRBJ2-1; v_gene: TRBV11-1; abundance: NA; CDR3nt: TGTGCCAGCAGCTCCCCGCGGGCGGGGTATTCCTACAATGAGCAGTTCTTC; CDR3aa: CASSSPRAGYSYNEQFF
d_gene: NA; j_gene: TRBJ1-5; v_gene: TRBV9; abundance: NA; CDR3nt: TGTGCCAGCGGGTCTCAAGGGCAGCCCCAGCATTTT; CDR3aa: CASGSQGQPQHF
d_gene: NA; j_gene: TRBJ2-1; v_gene: TRBV5-1; abundance: NA; CDR3nt: TGCGCCAGCAGCTTGGCCAGGCAGGATTACGGTGAGCAGTTCTTC; CDR3aa: CASSLARQDYGEQFF
d_gene: NA; j_gene: TRBJ1-1; v_gene: TRBV7-9; abundance: NA; CDR3nt: TGTGCCAGCAGCTTCCCGCGGAACACTGAAGCTTTCTTT; CDR3aa: CASSFPRNTEAFF
d_gene: NA; j_gene: TRBJ2-7; v_gene: TRBV7-3; abundance: NA; CDR3nt: TGTGCCAGCAGCTTAGGGGTCTCCTACGAGCAGTACTTC; CDR3aa: CASSLGVSYEQYF
d_gene: TRBD1; j_gene: TRBJ2-3; v_gene: TRBV11-1; abundance: NA; CDR3nt: TGTGCCAGCAGCTTAGGGGACAGGGTGTATCGGAGCACAGATACGCAGTATTTT; CDR3aa: CASSLGDRVYRSTDTQYF
d_gene: NA; j_gene: TRBJ2-7; v_gene: TRBV7-3; abundance: NA; CDR3nt: TGTGCCAGCAGCCCGCGGGTAGGGGGAGAGCAGTACTTC; CDR3aa: CASSPRVGGEQYF
d_gene: NA; j_gene: TRBJ1-1; v_gene: TRBV7-8; abundance: NA; CDR3nt: TGTGCCAGCAGCTTAGTTCAGGGCACTGAAGCTTTCTTT; CDR3aa: CASSLVQGTEAFF
d_gene: NA; j_gene: TRBJ2-7; v_gene: TRBV4-1; abundance: NA; CDR3nt: TGCGCCAGCAGCCAAGGGGACTTAAGTCGCGAGCAGTACTTC; CDR3aa: CASSQGDLSREQYF
d_gene: NA; j_gene: TRBJ2-3; v_gene: TRBV30; abundance: NA; CDR3nt: TGTGCCTGGAGTGTACTAGGGGGAGGCACAGATACGCAGTATTTT; CDR3aa: CAWSVLGGGTDTQYF
d_gene: TRBD2; j_gene: TRBJ2-3; v_gene: TRBV7-2; abundance: NA; CDR3nt: TGTGCCAGCAGTCCCGGACTAGCGGGGGCCAAACTGAGCACAGATACGCAGTATTTT; CDR3aa: CASSPGLAGAKLSTDTQYF
d_gene: NA; j_gene: TRBJ1-3; v_gene: TRBV30; abundance: NA; CDR3nt: TGTGCCTGGAGTGTCAGCCGAACCTCCTCTGGAAACACCATATATTTT; CDR3aa: CAWSVSRTSSGNTIYF
d_gene: TRBD1; j_gene: TRBJ1-1; v_gene: TRBV18; abundance: once; CDR3nt: TGTGCCAGCTCACAGACAGGGGCTGACACTGAAGCTTTCTTT; CDR3aa: CASSQTGADTEAFF
d_gene: NA; j_gene: TRBJ1-2; v_gene: TRBV4-1; abundance: NA; CDR3nt: TGCGCCAGCAGCCAGTTGGGTCTCTATGGCTACACCTTC; CDR3aa: CASSQLGLYGYTF
d_gene: NA; j_gene: TRBJ2-7; v_gene: TRBV9; abundance: NA; CDR3nt: TGTGCCAGCAGCTCCCAGGGATATAGCGACGAGCAGTACTTC; CDR3aa: CASSSQGYSDEQYF
d_gene: TRBD1; j_gene: TRBJ2-1; v_gene: TRBV29-1; abundance: NA; CDR3nt: TGCAGCGTGTCGACAGGGTCCTACAATGAGCAGTTCTTC; CDR3aa: CSVSTGSYNEQFF
d_gene: NA; j_gene: TRBJ1-2; v_gene: TRBV2; abundance: NA; CDR3nt: TGTGCCAGCAGAGCGAACATAGGCGTCTATGGCTACACCTTC; CDR3aa: CASRANIGVYGYTF
d_gene: NA; j_gene: TRBJ2-2; v_gene: TRBV9; abundance: NA; CDR3nt: TGTGCCAGCCAGAGACTCGCGAACACCGGGGAGCTGTTTTTT; CDR3aa: CASQRLANTGELFF